This T cell receptor beta chain emerged from a study of CD8+ T cells in alopecia areata. Extracted from the samples, RNA was reverse transcribed into cDNA to serve as the sequencing template. This table comes from immunoSEQ multiplex PCR, and its TCRdb copy is limited to in-frame clones, with some not included. The data show around 270,000 clones, with about three fifths seen just once and less than 2% held by the top ten. Described treatment: oral pan-JAK inhibitor, 5-10 mg twice daily. Overall study findings and caveats: Lesional scalp displayed greater clonality than normal scalp, most notably in alopecia totalis/universalis.

The CDR3 is 12 amino acids. CDR1 is SGHAT, CDR2 FQNNGV, per germline. With 6 bases removed from V and 9 bases from J, the gap between germline ends came to 14 bases. A remark on this clone: Its antigen is not identified.

The specimen comprised CD4+ T cells sorted from blood, sampled at week 24, from a patient treated with tofacitinib. The chain has TRBV11-2 and TRBJ2-5; perhaps TRBD2 as D (7 bases). This TCR was recovered from a human donor with alopecia areata. The CDR3: CASSRGGRAQYF. The CDR3 DNA is TGTGCCAGCAGTAGAGGGGGGAGGGCCCAGTACTTC.